These T cell receptor beta chains were read from a single sample in a study of cytomegalovirus exposure and HLA in healthy donors. Only in-frame clones appear in the TCRdb table, and some are missing; sequencing was by immunoSEQ multiplex PCR. This sample carries about 130,000 clones, around 94% of them seen once, and the ten largest clones take roughly 1.2%. Sequenced material: PBMCs. The receptors shown here come from a woman between 18 and 30 years old in good health and CMV-seronegative. Each CDR3 is given with its conserved first and last residue. D genes are given only for firm matches. Expanded clones are given a class, and other clones once, few, many or no size at all.

clone_size d_call j_call v_call cdr3_nt cdr3_aa
few - TRBJ1-2 TRBV6-5 TGTGCCAGCAGTTATAACCCAGACTATGGCTACACCTTC CASSYNPDYGYTF
- TRBD2 TRBJ2-1 TRBV5-6 TGTGCCACCTACTCCGTAGCGGGAGGTTCGAATGAGCAGTTCTTC CATYSVAGGSNEQFF
few - TRBJ2-7 TRBV27 TGTGCCACTTCGCCGGAGGCCCCCTACGAGCAGTACTTC CATSPEAPYEQYF
- - TRBJ1-1 TRBV5-4 TGTGCCAGCAGCTCCCTTAACCGGAATACAGGGTTGAACACTGAAGCTTTCTTT CASSSLNRNTGLNTEAFF
- TRBD2 TRBJ2-1 TRBV5-5 TGTGCCAGCAGCGGGGGGGAGAGCTCCTACAATGAGCAGTTCTTC CASSGGESSYNEQFF
- - TRBJ2-7 TRBV7-9 TGTGCCAGCAGCTTAGCTGCGGTAAGCTACGAGCAGTACTTC CASSLAAVSYEQYF
- TRBD1 TRBJ1-2 TRBV28 TGTGCCAGCAGACCCTCCTTAGGGACAGGGGGGACTGGCTACACCTTC CASRPSLGTGGTGYTF
- - TRBJ2-1 TRBV7-9 TGTGCCAGCAGCGGTGGTCCGGACAGACAATACAATGAGCAGTTCTTC CASSGGPDRQYNEQFF
- - TRBJ1-1 TRBV19 TGTGCCAGTAGTATAGCCAGGCCGCTGAACACTGAAGCTTTCTTT CASSIARPLNTEAFF
once - TRBJ1-2 TRBV6-1 TGTGCCAGCAGCGACGAGGGTCCCTCGGTATTC CASSDEGPSVF
- - TRBJ2-2 TRBV7-2 TGTGCCAGCAGCTTGGCCGCCGGGGATGCCGGGGAGCTGTTTTTT CASSLAAGDAGELFF
- - TRBJ2-7 TRBV6-5 TGTGCCAGCAGTACCGGGGGCTACGAGCAGTACTTC CASSTGGYEQYF
once TRBD1 TRBJ2-1 TRBV7-9 TGTGCCAGCAGCCTTAGGCTCAGGGGGTACAATGAGCAGTTCTTC CASSLRLRGYNEQFF
- TRBD2 TRBJ2-1 TRBV4-2 TGTGCCAGCAGCCTTTATGGACTAGCATCTCATGAGCAGTTCTTC CASSLYGLASHEQFF